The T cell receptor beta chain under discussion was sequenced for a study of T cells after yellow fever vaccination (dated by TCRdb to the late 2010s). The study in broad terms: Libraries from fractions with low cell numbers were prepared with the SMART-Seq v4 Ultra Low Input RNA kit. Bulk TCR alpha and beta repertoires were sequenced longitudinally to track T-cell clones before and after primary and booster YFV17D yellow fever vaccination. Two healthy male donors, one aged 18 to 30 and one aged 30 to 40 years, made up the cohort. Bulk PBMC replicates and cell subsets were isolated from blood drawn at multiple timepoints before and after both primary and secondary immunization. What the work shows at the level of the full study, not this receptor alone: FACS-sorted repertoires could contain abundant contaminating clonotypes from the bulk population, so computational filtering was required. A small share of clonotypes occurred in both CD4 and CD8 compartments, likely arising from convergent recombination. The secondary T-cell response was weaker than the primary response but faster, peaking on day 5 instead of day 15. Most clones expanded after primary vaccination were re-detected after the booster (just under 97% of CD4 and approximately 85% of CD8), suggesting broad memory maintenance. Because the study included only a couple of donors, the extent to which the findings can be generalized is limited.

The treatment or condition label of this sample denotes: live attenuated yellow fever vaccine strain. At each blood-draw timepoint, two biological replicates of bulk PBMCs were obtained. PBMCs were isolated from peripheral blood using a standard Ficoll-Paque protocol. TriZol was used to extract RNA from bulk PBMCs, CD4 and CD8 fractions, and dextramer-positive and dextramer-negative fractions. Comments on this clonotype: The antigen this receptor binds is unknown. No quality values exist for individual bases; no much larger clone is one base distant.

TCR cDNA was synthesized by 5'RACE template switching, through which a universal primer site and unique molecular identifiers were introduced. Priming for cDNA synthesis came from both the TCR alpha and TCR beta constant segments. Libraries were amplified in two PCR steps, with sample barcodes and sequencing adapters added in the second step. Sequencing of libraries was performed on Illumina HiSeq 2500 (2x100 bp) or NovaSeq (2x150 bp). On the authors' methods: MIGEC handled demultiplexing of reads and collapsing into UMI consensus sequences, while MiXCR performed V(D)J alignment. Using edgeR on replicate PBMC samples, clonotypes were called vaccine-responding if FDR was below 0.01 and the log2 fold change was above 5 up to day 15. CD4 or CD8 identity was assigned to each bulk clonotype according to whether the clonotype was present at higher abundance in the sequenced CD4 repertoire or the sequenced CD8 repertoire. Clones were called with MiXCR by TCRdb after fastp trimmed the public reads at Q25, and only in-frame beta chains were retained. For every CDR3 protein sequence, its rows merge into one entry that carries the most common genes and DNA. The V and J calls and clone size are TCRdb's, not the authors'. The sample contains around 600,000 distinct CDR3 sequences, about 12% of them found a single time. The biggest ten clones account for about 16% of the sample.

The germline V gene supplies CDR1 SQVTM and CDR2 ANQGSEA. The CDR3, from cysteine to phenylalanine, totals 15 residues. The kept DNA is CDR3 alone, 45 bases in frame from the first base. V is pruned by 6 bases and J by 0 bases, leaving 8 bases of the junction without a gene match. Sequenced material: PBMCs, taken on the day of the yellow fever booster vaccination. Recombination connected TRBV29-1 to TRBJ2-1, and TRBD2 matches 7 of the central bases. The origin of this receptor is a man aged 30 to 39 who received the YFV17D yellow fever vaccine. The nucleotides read TGCAGCGTAGACACTAGCGTCAGCTCCTACAATGAGCAGTTCTTC. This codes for CSVDTSVSSYNEQFF.